Below are 4 T cell receptor beta chains sequenced from a single sample in a study of Ad26.COV2.S vaccination and SARS-CoV-2 variants. Data came from immunoSEQ multiplex PCR; TCRdb stores just in-frame clones and leaves some out. The sample records hundreds of thousands of clones, approximately 92% being singletons. Noted treatment: 15 to 20 received Ad26.COV2.S at low or high dose, single or two shots; roughly five received placebo; per-sample allocation not given. Following the first vaccine or placebo injection, samples were taken on day 63. This sample comprised peripheral blood, obtained in a trial of Ad26.COV2.S vaccine versus placebo. These TCRs come from a person aged 18-60 years who received the Ad26.COV2.S COVID-19 vaccine or a placebo.

The V call is TRBV7-2, the J call TRBJ1-1; a weak D match, TRBD1 (5 bases). CDR1 is SGHTA, CDR2 FQGNSA, per germline. The CDR3 is 14 amino acids. V lost 5 bases and J 0 bases, leaving 10 bases between the germline ends. The CDR3 protein is CASSRGDMNTEAFF. As DNA, the CDR3 is TGTGCCAGCAGCAGGGGAGACATGAACACTGAAGCTTTCTTT.

This chain uses TRBV27 with TRBJ2-7, with 9 bases matching TRBD1. The V gene end was trimmed by 3 bases and the J gene end by 4 bases; junction bases not matched to a gene: 4. Germline CDR1 reads MNHEY; CDR2 reads SMNVEV (reference sequence). The CDR3 loop spans 14 amino acids. CDR3 residues: CASSLGQGGYEQYF. CDR3 sequence (DNA): TGTGCCAGCAGTTTGGGACAGGGCGGATACGAGCAGTACTTC.

This clone was found once. This rearrangement joins TRBV2 to TRBJ2-3; 8 nucleotides agree with TRBD1. CDR3 length: 16 amino acids. V lost 9 bases to trimming and J lost 3 bases; unmatched junction nucleotides: 14. CDR1 and CDR2 (germline): SNHLY, FYNNEI. The CDR3 reads CARRLRAGGVTDTQYF. In DNA, the CDR3 is TGTGCCAGACGCTTACGAGCAGGGGGCGTTACAGATACGCAGTATTTT.

The V and J genes are TRBV4-3 and TRBJ2-7, with TRBD2 matching 9 bases. CDR3 length equals 17 residues. V dropped 3 bases and J dropped 2; count of bases not matched to a gene: 11. Germline values: CDR1 LGHNA, CDR2 YSLEER. CDR3 sequence: CASSHSPGASGAYEQYF. The CDR3 bases are TGCGCCAGCAGCCATTCCCCCGGGGCTAGCGGGGCCTACGAGCAGTACTTC.